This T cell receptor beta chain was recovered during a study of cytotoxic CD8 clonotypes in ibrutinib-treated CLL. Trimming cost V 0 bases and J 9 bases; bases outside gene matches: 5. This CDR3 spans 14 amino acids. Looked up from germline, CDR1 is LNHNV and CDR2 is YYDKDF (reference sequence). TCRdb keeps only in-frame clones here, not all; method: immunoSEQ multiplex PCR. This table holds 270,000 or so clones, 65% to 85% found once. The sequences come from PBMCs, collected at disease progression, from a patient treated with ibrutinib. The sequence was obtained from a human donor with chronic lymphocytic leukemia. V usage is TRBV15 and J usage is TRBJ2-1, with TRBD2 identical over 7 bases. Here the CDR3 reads CATSRERGWIEQFF. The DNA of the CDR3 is TGTGCCACCAGCAGAGAGCGGGGGTGGATTGAGCAGTTCTTC.